This T cell receptor (beta chain) is drawn from a study of T cell responses to AZD1222 COVID-19 vaccine. Regarding the study as a whole: Reportedly, nearly half the spike-specific TCRs target unmutated variant regions. Among those given AZD1222, only six were seropositive at baseline.

The CDR3 consists of 14 residues. Germline trimming cut 10 bases from V and 3 bases from J; bases unmatched to any gene: 9. Germline assignment: CDR1 MDHEN and CDR2 SYDVKM. In the case of this clone: The antigen is undetermined.

Profiling relied on immunoSEQ multiplex PCR, and the TCRdb table lists in-frame clones only, not all of them. The table has under 150,000 clones, roughly 90% seen once. This TCR was sampled from an adult in good health. This specimen consisted of peripheral blood, obtained on day 0 of AZD1222 vaccination. The V gene is TRBV28, the J gene TRBJ2-4; TRBD2 matches at 7 bases. The CDR3 sequence is CATREEGSKNIQYF. In nucleotides, the CDR3 is TGTGCCACCCGGGAGGAGGGGAGCAAAAACATTCAGTACTTC. Filled out from reference TRBV28 and TRBJ2-4, the complete variable domain reads DVKVTQSSRYLVKRTGEKVFLECVQDMDHENMFWYRQDPGLGLRLIYFSYDVKMKEKGDIPEGYSVSREKKERFSLILESASTNQTSMYLCATREEGSKNIQYFGAGTRLSVL.